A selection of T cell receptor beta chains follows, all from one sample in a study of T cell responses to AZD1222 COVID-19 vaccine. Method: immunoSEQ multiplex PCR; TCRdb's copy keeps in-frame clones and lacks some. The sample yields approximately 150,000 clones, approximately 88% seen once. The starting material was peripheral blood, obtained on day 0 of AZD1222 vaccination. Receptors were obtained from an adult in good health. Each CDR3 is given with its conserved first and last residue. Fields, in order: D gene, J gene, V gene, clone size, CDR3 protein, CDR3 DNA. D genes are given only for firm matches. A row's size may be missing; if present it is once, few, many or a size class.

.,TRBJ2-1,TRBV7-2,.,CASSLARGNHNEQFF,TGTGCCAGCAGCTTGGCGAGGGGGAACCACAATGAGCAGTTCTTC
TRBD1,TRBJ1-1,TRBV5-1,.,CASSFSSPFDRVNTEAFF,TGCGCCAGCAGTTTTTCATCGCCCTTCGACAGGGTGAACACTGAAGCTTTCTTT
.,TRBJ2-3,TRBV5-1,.,CASSLALGPTDTQYF,TGCGCCAGCAGCTTGGCACTAGGCCCCACAGATACGCAGTATTTT
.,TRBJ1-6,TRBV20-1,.,CSASNGLSSYNSPLHF,TGCAGTGCTAGTAATGGCCTAAGCTCCTATAATTCACCCCTCCACTTT
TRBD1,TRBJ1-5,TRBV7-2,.,CASSFGTGHNQPQHF,TGTGCCAGCAGCTTTGGGACAGGGCACAATCAGCCCCAGCATTTT
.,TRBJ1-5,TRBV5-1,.,CASSPGPGGRNQPQHF,TGCGCCAGCAGCCCGGGCCCCGGCGGTCGCAATCAGCCCCAGCATTTT
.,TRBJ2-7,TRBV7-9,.,CASSLGEPPYEQYF,TGTGCCAGCAGCTTAGGGGAGCCTCCCTACGAGCAGTACTTC
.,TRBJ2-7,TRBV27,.,CASSSLTGPYEQYF,TGTGCCAGCAGTTCCCTGACAGGCCCCTACGAGCAGTACTTC
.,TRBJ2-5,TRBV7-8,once,CASSLWQGRGQETQYF,TGTGCCAGCAGCTTATGGCAGGGTAGAGGCCAAGAGACCCAGTACTTC
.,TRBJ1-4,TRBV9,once,CASSVGGGREKLFF,TGTGCCAGCAGCGTAGGAGGGGGACGGGAAAAACTGTTTTTT